These 15 T cell receptor beta chains originate from one sample sequenced in a study of metastatic and nonmetastatic thyroid tumors (dated by TCRdb to the early 2020s). Before undergoing thyroid surgery, none of the patients had been given any kind of treatment. The library relied on PCR. The listed sequencing device is Illumina HiSeq 4000. The public reads were run again by TCRdb, first through fastp at Q25 and then through MiXCR, and only productive beta chains were kept. The sample records about 89,000 clones, around 13% of which are singletons. The ten largest clonotypes hold 7% to 10% of the sample. Sequencing was carried out using tumor tissue. These receptors were obtained from a female donor with papillary thyroid cancer or a benign thyroid nodule (not recorded which). Some clones in this sample may be carry-over from other donors' samples.

This clone appeared a few times. V is TRBV19 and J is TRBJ1-5, with D perhaps TRBD1 (5 bases). V was trimmed by 10 bases and J by 4 bases, leaving 14 bases between them. From germline, CDR1 is LNHDA and CDR2 SQIVND (reference sequence). The CDR3 extends over 13 amino acids. This chain's CDR3 is CATGRGRNQPQHF. For the CDR3, the DNA is TGTGCCACCGGGAGGGGTAGGAATCAGCCCCAGCATTTT.

The chain employs TRBV3-1 and TRBJ1-4; D uncertain. This CDR3 region has 12 residues. Germline loops: CDR1 LGHDT, CDR2 YNNKEL (reference sequence). Trimming took 2 bases from V and 8 from J, leaving 6 bases between them. CDR3 nucleotides: TGTGCCAGCAGCCAATGGCTCGAAAAACTGTTTTTT. Amino acid sequence: CASSQWLEKLFF. The full variable domain, its missing parts supplied by reference TRBV3-1 and TRBJ1-4, is DTAVSQTPKYLVTQMGNDKSIKCEQNLGHDTMYWYKQDSKKFLKIMFSYNNKELIINETVPNRFSPKSPDKAHLNLHINSLELGDSAVYFCASSQWLEKLFFGSGTQLSVL.

At least ten counts were recorded for this clone. V usage is TRBV5-1 and J usage is TRBJ2-7, with TRBD1 as a possible D gene (5 bases). CDR3 length: 14 residues. Germline assignment: CDR1 SGHRS and CDR2 YFSETQ. The V end lost 3 bases, the J end lost 2 bases, and 12 bases lay between the germline ends. CDR3 residues: CASSSLTDTYEQYF. Written as DNA, the CDR3 is TGCGCCAGCAGCTCTTTGACAGACACCTACGAGCAGTACTTC.

This clone was seen ten or more times. This chain uses TRBV2 with TRBJ1-2; D gene ambiguous. This CDR3 has 15 residues. The germline V gene encodes CDR1 SNHLY and CDR2 FYNNEI. With 1 base removed from V and 0 bases from J, the gap between germline ends came to 9 bases. CDR3 nucleotides: TGTGCCAGCAGTGAAGATATGGGCTCTAACTATGGCTACACCTTC. Amino acids: CASSEDMGSNYGYTF.

This clone has a count of ten or more. This sequence joins TRBV13 and TRBJ2-3, with 7 bases lining up with TRBD2. Losses at the gene ends were 5 bases for V and 4 bases for J; bases not matched to a gene: 9. The germline gives CDR1 PRHDT, CDR2 FYEKMQ (reference sequence). CDR3 length: 15 residues. CDR3: CASSLGSSGADTQYF. The DNA of the CDR3 is TGTGCCAGCAGCCTGGGTTCTAGCGGCGCAGATACGCAGTATTTT.

This clone was seen repeatedly, ten times or more. This chain joins TRBV11-3 and TRBJ1-2; no firm D call. CDR3 length equals 12 residues. Trimming stripped 4 bases from V and 5 bases from J, with 8 bases between. Looked up from germline, CDR1 is SGHNT and CDR2 is YENEEA. The CDR3 sequence: CASSSAGYGYTF. Here the CDR3 DNA reads TGTGCCAGCAGCTCGGCGGGATATGGCTACACCTTC. The full variable domain, completed using reference TRBV11-3 and TRBJ1-2, is EAGVVQSPRYKIIEKKQPVAFWCNPISGHNTLYWYLQNLGQGPELLIRYENEEAVDDSQLPKDRFSAERLKGVDSTLKIQPAELGDSAVYLCASSSAGYGYTFGSGTRLTVV.

This clone was recorded many times. The J gene is TRBJ2-1, the V gene TRBV20-1; a weak D match, TRBD2 (5 bases). The CDR3 loop spans 16 amino acids. Germline V gene sequence: CDR1 DFQATT, CDR2 SNEGSKA (reference sequence). V gave up 2 bases and J gave up 4 bases, with 18 bases separating them. The CDR3 sequence: CSARRVSAMIYNEQFF. CDR3 DNA: TGCAGTGCTAGACGAGTTAGCGCAATGATATACAATGAGCAGTTCTTC.

This chain joins TRBV6-1 and TRBJ1-5; D is unresolved. Per the germline V gene, CDR1 is MNHNS and CDR2 is SASEGT. The CDR3 is made up of 14 amino acids. The ends were cut back, 5 bases at V and 3 bases at J, with 11 bases in the middle. CDR3 coding DNA: TGTGCCAGCAGTTTGGAGGGTAACAATCAGCCCCAGCATTTT. Amino acid sequence: CASSLEGNNQPQHF.

Many counts were recorded for this clone. The chain couples TRBV27 to TRBJ2-7; 11 bases match TRBD1. The V gene's germline CDR1 is MNHEY and CDR2 SMNVEV (reference sequence). After removal of 8 bases from V and 6 bases from J, the junction contained 15 bases not matched to a gene. This CDR3 has 16 residues. The CDR3 DNA sequence: TGTGCCAGCCAAAGATTCACCGGGACAGGGGGGGGCGAGCAGTACTTC. This codes for CASQRFTGTGGGEQYF.

This clone has at least ten counts. V is TRBV13 and J is TRBJ1-1; TRBD1 is a possible D gene (5 bases). From germline, CDR1 is PRHDT and CDR2 FYEKMQ (reference sequence). Trimming shortened V by 4 bases and J by 1 base, and 13 bases separated the two germline ends. The CDR3 runs 15 residues. As DNA, the CDR3 is TGTGCCAGCAGCTCGCCCCTTACAGGGAACACTGAAGCTTTCTTT. Protein sequence: CASSSPLTGNTEAFF. The entire variable domain, with the rest obtained from reference TRBV13 and TRBJ1-1, is as follows: AAGVIQSPRHLIKEKRETATLKCYPIPRHDTVYWYQQGPGQDPQFLISFYEKMQSDKGSIPDRFSAQQFSDYHSELNMSSLELGDSALYFCASSSPLTGNTEAFFGQGTRLTVV.

This clone appeared many times. This sequence joins TRBV6-1 and TRBJ1-2; maybe TRBD1 (5 bases). Trimming cost V 5 bases and J 4 bases, with 20 bases left between them. Germline-derived CDR1 and CDR2 are MNHNS and SASEGT. This CDR3 region has 16 residues. The CDR3 bases are TGTGCCAGCAGTATCGGTCACAGGCGTCCCTTCTATGGCTACACCTTC. Residues: CASSIGHRRPFYGYTF.

In this sample, this clone turned up many times. DNA for the CDR3: TGTGCCAGCAGTTTAGAGAGCGGGAGGGCCGGCAATGAGCAGTTCTTC. As protein: CASSLESGRAGNEQFF. The chain uses TRBV27 and TRBJ2-1, with 10 bases fitting TRBD2. The junction had 7 bases not matched to a gene; V was cut back by 2 bases and J by 6 bases. This CDR3 comprises 16 residues. Germline CDR1 reads MNHEY; CDR2 reads SMNVEV (reference sequence).

Note on this clone: With a much larger clone just one base away, this may be a read error. V is TRBV5-4 and J is TRBJ2-5; possibly TRBD1 for D (5 bases). This CDR3 contains 14 residues. V was shortened by 2 bases and J by 4 bases, with 12 bases between the two germline ends. In germline, CDR1 is SGHNT, CDR2 YYREEE (reference sequence). The CDR3 reads CASSFSQGGETQYF. The CDR3 region has the DNA TGTGCCAGCAGCTTCAGCCAGGGTGGAGAGACCCAGTACTTC.

This clone has a count of ten or more. The chain combines TRBV20-1 with TRBJ1-5, with D perhaps TRBD1 (6 bases). This CDR3 has 17 residues. CDR1 and CDR2 (germline): DFQATT, SNEGSKA (reference sequence). Trimming pared 2 bases from V and 0 bases from J, leaving 17 bases between. CDR3 DNA sequence: TGCAGTGCTAGAAAGGGGGGCTCCGGACATAGCAATCAGCCCCAGCATTTT. Encoded protein: CSARKGGSGHSNQPQHF.

This clone occurred many times. This chain connects TRBV6-5 to TRBJ1-3, with D uncertain. CDR1 and CDR2 from the germline V gene are MNHEY and SVGAGI. The CDR3 covers 17 residues. The ends were cut back, 1 base at V and 1 base at J, with 14 bases in the middle. The CDR3 here is CASSYLRSSRSGNTIYF. The CDR3 DNA reads as TGTGCCAGCAGTTACTTAAGATCGAGCCGTTCTGGAAACACCATATATTTT.